This TCR beta chain was recovered during a study of T-cell reconstitution after alpha-beta-depleted transplantation in children. V dropped 0 bases and J dropped 2; count of bases not matched to a gene: 4. The CDR3 sequence is 14 residues long. Germline values: CDR1 DFQATT, CDR2 SNEGSKA (reference sequence). Unique molecular identifiers were incorporated into the prepared TCRbeta library. TCRdb re-called the PCR reads with MiXCR, one entry per CDR3 protein. Of around 480,000 distinct CDR3 sequences detected, about 30% appear once; the ten largest clones hold 2% to 3%. This clonotype was sampled from a human donor who donated a stem cell graft to a child with aplastic anemia. V is TRBV20-1 and J is TRBJ2-7, with 7 bases aligning to TRBD2. The source was PBMCs from the stem cell graft donor, collected from the stem cell graft. CDR3 protein: CSAREGTKTYEQYF. DNA for the CDR3: TGCAGTGCTAGAGAGGGGACTAAAACCTACGAGCAGTACTTC.